These T cell receptor beta chains were read from a single sample in a study of naive and memory T cell subsets. Each CDR3 protein gets one entry after TCRdb re-called the UMI-ligation and nested PCR reads with MiXCR. The table lists roughly 21,000 distinct CDR3 sequences, approximately 9.9% of them singletons. The sample taken for sequencing was central memory CD8+ T cells from blood. Every receptor here comes from a human donor in good health. Both conserved end residues are part of each CDR3. A D gene is named only where the DNA matches it firmly. A clone size is listed for some rows: how often the clone was seen (once, few, many), or a class if it is expanded.

size,D,V,J,DNA,CDR3
.,TRBD1,TRBV7-8,TRBJ2-7,TGTGCCAGCAGCTACCCCCGGTCTGGGGACAGGGCAACCTACGAGCAGTACTTC,CASSYPRSGDRATYEQYF
few,TRBD1,TRBV18,TRBJ1-5,TGTGCCAGCTCACGACAGGGTAGCAATCAGCCCCAGCATTTT,CASSRQGSNQPQHF
many,.,TRBV19,TRBJ1-1,TGTGCCAGTAGTAGGGTAACAGGGAAGGACACTGAAGCTTTCTTT,CASSRVTGKDTEAFF
few,.,TRBV4-1,TRBJ2-7,TGCGCCAGCAGCCAAGTGATGACCGAGCAGTACTTC,CASSQVMTEQYF
few,TRBD2,TRBV20-1,TRBJ2-5,TGCAGTGCTAGAGGGGCGGATAGCGGGAGGAACCCACAAGAGACCCAGTACTTC,CSARGADSGRNPQETQYF
few,.,TRBV12-3/TRBV12-4,TRBJ2-1,TGTGCCAGCAGCGGATACAATGAGCAGTTCTTC,CASSGYNEQFF
few,TRBD2,TRBV6-2/TRBV6-3,TRBJ2-7,TGTGCCAGCAGTTATCTATCGGGAGGCCTCTACGAGCAGTACTTC,CASSYLSGGLYEQYF
.,TRBD1,TRBV4-1,TRBJ2-7,TGCGCCAGCAGCCAAGGGACAGGGGGGACCTACGAGCAGTACTTC,CASSQGTGGTYEQYF
large,.,TRBV6-1,TRBJ2-7,TGTGCCAGCAGTGAAGATAACAGTCTCTACGAGCAGTACTTC,CASSEDNSLYEQYF
many,.,TRBV11-2,TRBJ2-7,TGTGCCAGCAGCCCGGGACGGAGCTACGAGCAGTACTTC,CASSPGRSYEQYF
many,TRBD2,TRBV30,TRBJ2-7,TGTGCCTGGAGTGTACAGAGCGGGAGCTACGAGCAGTACTTC,CAWSVQSGSYEQYF
few,TRBD1,TRBV4-3,TRBJ1-1,TGCGCCAGCAGCCACGTCCTGGGGGGACAGGGTGGGACTGAAGCTTTCTTT,CASSHVLGGQGGTEAFF
many,.,TRBV20-1,TRBJ2-1,TGCAGTGCTAAAACCCCTTCTAGGTCCTACAATGAGCAGTTCTTC,CSAKTPSRSYNEQFF
few,.,TRBV5-5,TRBJ1-5,TGTGCCAGCAGCTTGGATAGGGTCAGTACTCATAATCAGCCCCAGCATTTT,CASSLDRVSTHNQPQHF